What follows are 10 T cell receptor beta chains derived from one specimen sequenced in a study of response to subunit inactivated influenza vaccine. TCRdb redid the calling of the RT-PCR reads with MiXCR, one entry per CDR3 protein. The repertoire holds hundreds of thousands of distinct CDR3 sequences, with around a sixth as singletons. The source was PBMCs from blood, collected around 5 days after vaccination. The receptors were gathered from a man in his fifties who received an inactivated influenza vaccine.

This clonotype was seen only a few times. The chain couples TRBV7-6 to TRBJ2-7; 9 bases line up with TRBD1. The germline V gene has CDR1 SGHVS and CDR2 FNYEAQ. This CDR3 has 17 residues. The V gene end was trimmed by 0 bases and the J gene end by 2 bases; junction bases not matched to a gene: 8. CDR3 in DNA: TGTGCCAGCAGCTTAGCGGCTACCGGGACAGGGACCTACGAGCAGTACTTC. Protein product: CASSLAATGTGTYEQYF.

Points on this clonotype: At one of its ends the junction is not consistent with the germline gene, which may arise from a read error. This chain connects TRBV7-2 to TRBJ2-7; 11 nucleotides line up with TRBD2. The CDR3 runs 15 residues. Germline CDR1 SGHTA, CDR2 FQGNSA. This chain's CDR3 is CASSLGGLAAYEQYF. The CDR3 nucleotides read TGTGCCAGCAGTTTAGGGGGACTAGCGGCCTACGAGCAGTACTTC.

The chain carries TRBV20-1 and TRBJ2-2; 7 nucleotides line up with TRBD1. J was trimmed by 1 base and V by 4 bases; bases with no gene match: 3. The CDR3 length is 14 residues. Germline CDR1 DFQATT, CDR2 SNEGSKA (reference sequence). CDR3 loop: CSANRDRNTGELFF. DNA for the CDR3: TGCAGTGCTAACCGGGACAGGAACACCGGGGAGCTGTTTTTT.

V is TRBV15 and J is TRBJ1-1, with D unclear. V was shortened by 2 bases and J by 5 bases, with 9 bases between the two germline ends. Per germline, CDR1 LNHNV and CDR2 YYDKDF (reference sequence). CDR3 length: 13 amino acids. The CDR3 bases are TGTGCCACCAGCAGACAACCCGGGACTGAAGCTTTCTTT. Amino acid sequence: CATSRQPGTEAFF.

The chain joins TRBV25-1 to TRBJ1-4; 7 nucleotides align to TRBD1. The CDR3 loop spans 13 amino acids. CDR1 is MGHDK and CDR2 is SYGVNS in the germline V gene. The V and J ends lost 7 bases and 5 bases, in that order; junction bases with no gene match: 4. CDR3 in DNA: TGTGCCAGCAATCGAGGGGGCAATGAAAAACTGTTTTTT. Its protein is CASNRGGNEKLFF.

V gene TRBV29-1 combines with J gene TRBJ2-2; D is perhaps TRBD1 or TRBD2 (6 bases each). The germline V and J ends were trimmed by 7 bases and 0 bases, with 15 bases remaining between them. The length of the CDR3 is 15 residues. Germline V gene lookup returns CDR1 SQVTM and CDR2 ANQGSEA. Here the CDR3 reads CSASQGRSNTGELFF. In DNA, the CDR3 is TGCAGCGCCAGTCAGGGGAGGTCGAACACCGGGGAGCTGTTTTTT.

The rearrangement joins TRBV19 to TRBJ2-1, with D tentatively TRBD1 or TRBD2 (5 bases each). Germline CDR1 and CDR2: LNHDA and SQIVND (reference sequence). V lost 5 bases and J lost 8, with 19 bases in between. This CDR3 has 15 amino acids. The CDR3 DNA follows: TGTGCCAGTAGTCTGACGGGACGTTCAACAGATGAGCAGTTCTTC. Protein product: CASSLTGRSTDEQFF. Looking up the rest from reference TRBV19 and TRBJ2-1 gives the full variable domain: DGGITQSPKYLFRKEGQNVTLSCEQNLNHDAMYWYRQDPGQGLRLIYYSQIVNDFQKGDIAEGYSVSREKKESFPLTVTSAQKNPTAFYLCASSLTGRSTDEQFFGPGTRLTVL.

This clonotype was seen ten or more times. This chain connects TRBV7-2 to TRBJ2-5, with 8 nucleotides matching TRBD2. This CDR3 region has 14 residues. CDR1 and CDR2 from the germline V gene are SGHTA and FQGNSA. Losses at the gene ends were 2 bases for V and 5 bases for J; bases not matched to a gene: 4. CDR3 in DNA: TGTGCCAGCAGCTTAATGGGCGGGAGGGAGACCCAGTACTTC. Its protein product is CASSLMGGRETQYF.

CDR3 in amino acids: CSVEGGGGNTGELFF. As DNA, the CDR3 is TGCAGCGTTGAGGGGGGAGGGGGCAACACCGGGGAGCTGTTTTTT. This chain links TRBV29-1 with TRBJ2-2, with D possibly called TRBD1 or TRBD2 (7 bases each). Germline V gives CDR1 SQVTM, CDR2 ANQGSEA. The ends were cut back, 3 bases at V and 2 bases at J, with 13 bases in the middle. The CDR3 runs to 15 residues.

The gene calls are TRBV12-3 or TRBV12-4 and TRBJ2-7; TRBD1 aligns across 10 bases. CDR3 length equals 15 residues. V trimming: 0 bases; J trimming: 5 bases; junction bases outside the gene matches: 4. The CDR3 here is CASSLAQGQGNEQYF. The CDR3 DNA sequence: TGTGCCAGCAGTTTAGCGCAGGGACAGGGGAACGAGCAGTACTTC.